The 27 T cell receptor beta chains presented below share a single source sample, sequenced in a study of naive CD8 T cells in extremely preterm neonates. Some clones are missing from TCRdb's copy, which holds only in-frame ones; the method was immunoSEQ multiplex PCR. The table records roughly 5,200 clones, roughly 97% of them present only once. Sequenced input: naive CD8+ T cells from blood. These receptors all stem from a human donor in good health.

The CDR3 region has the DNA TGCGCCAGCAGCCGAGACAGGGAAGATGGCTACACCTTC. Translating gives CASSRDREDGYTF. The chain carries TRBV4-3 and TRBJ1-2, with TRBD1 identical over 7 bases. V lost 4 bases and J lost 6; bases outside the gene matches: 5. The CDR3 is 13 residues long. Germline V gives CDR1 LGHNA, CDR2 YSLEER.

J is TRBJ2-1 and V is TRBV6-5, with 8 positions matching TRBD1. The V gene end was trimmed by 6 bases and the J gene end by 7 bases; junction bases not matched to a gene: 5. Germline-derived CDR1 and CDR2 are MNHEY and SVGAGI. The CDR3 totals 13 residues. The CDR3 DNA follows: TGTGCCAGCAGGGAACAGGGGGATAATGAGCAGTTCTTC. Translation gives CASREQGDNEQFF.

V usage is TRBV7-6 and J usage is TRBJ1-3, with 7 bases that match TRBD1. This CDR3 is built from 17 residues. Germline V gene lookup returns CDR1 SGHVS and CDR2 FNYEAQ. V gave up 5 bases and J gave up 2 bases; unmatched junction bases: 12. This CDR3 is CASSGYRGEGTGNTIYF. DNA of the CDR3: TGTGCCAGCAGCGGATACAGGGGTGAGGGGACTGGAAACACCATATATTTT.

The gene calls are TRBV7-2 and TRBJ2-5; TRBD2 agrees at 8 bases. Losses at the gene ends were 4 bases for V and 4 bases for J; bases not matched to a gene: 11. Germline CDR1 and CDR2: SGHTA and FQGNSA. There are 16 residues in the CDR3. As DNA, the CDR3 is TGTGCCAGCAGCTCCATAGCGGGATGGTTAGGAGAGACCCAGTACTTC. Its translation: CASSSIAGWLGETQYF.

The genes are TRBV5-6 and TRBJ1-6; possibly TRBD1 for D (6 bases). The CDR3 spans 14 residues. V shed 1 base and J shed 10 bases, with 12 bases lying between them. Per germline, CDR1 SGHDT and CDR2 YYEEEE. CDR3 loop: CASSLWGPQSPLHF. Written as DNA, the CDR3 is TGTGCCAGCAGCTTGTGGGGGCCCCAATCACCCCTCCACTTT.

The DNA for the CDR3 is TGTGCCAGCAGGCAGGGGGGCACAGATACGCAGTATTTT. This gives the protein CASRQGGTDTQYF. This chain uses TRBV6-1 with TRBJ2-3, with 7 bases that match TRBD1. V trimming: 6 bases; J trimming: 1 base; junction bases outside the gene matches: 1. CDR1 and CDR2 from the germline V gene are MNHNS and SASEGT. The CDR3 totals 13 residues.

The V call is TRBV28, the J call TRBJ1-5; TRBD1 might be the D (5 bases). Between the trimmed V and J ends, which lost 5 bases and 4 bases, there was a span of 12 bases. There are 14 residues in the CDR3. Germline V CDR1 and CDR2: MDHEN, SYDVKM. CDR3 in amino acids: CASSAGGENQPQHF. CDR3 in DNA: TGTGCCAGCAGTGCGGGGGGGGAGAATCAGCCCCAGCATTTT.

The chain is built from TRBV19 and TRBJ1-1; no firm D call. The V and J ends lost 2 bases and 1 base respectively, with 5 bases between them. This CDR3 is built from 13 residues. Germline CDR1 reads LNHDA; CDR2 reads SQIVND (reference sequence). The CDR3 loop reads CASSIFGNTEAFF. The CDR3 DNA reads TGTGCCAGTAGTATATTCGGGAACACTGAAGCTTTCTTT.

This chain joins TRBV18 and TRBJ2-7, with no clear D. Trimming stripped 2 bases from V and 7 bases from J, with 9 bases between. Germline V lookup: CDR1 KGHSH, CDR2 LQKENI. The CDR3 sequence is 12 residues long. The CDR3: CASSPYGGEQYF. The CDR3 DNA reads TGTGCCAGCTCACCATACGGCGGTGAGCAGTACTTC.

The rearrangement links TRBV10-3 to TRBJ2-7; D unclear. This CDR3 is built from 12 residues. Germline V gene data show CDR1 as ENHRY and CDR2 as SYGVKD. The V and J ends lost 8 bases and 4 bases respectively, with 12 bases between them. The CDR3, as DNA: TGTGCCATCGGGCCCGTTTGGTACGAGCAGTACTTC. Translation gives CAIGPVWYEQYF.

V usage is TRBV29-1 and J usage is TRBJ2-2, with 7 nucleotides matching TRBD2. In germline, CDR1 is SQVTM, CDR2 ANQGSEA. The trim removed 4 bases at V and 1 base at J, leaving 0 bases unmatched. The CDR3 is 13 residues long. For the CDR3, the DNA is TGCAGCGTTGGGGAGGGGAACACCGGGGAGCTGTTTTTT. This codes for CSVGEGNTGELFF.

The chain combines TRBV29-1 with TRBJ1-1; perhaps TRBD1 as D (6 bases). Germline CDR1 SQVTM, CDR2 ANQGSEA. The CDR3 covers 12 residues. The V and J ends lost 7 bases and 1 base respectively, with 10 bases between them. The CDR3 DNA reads TGCAGCGCTCAGACAGGGAACACTGAAGCTTTCTTT. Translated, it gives CSAQTGNTEAFF. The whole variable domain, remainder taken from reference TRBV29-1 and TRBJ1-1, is SAVISQKPSRDICQRGTSLTIQCQVDSQVTMMFWYRQQPGQSLTLIATANQGSEATYESGFVIDKFPISRPNLTFSTLTVSNMSPEDSSIYLCSAQTGNTEAFFGQGTRLTVV.

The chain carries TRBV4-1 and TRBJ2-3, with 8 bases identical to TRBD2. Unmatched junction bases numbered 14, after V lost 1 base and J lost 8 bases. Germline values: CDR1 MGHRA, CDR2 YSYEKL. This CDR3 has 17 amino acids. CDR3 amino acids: CASSQGEASGSRGTQYF. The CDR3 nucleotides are TGCGCCAGCAGCCAAGGTGAGGCTAGCGGGTCCCGCGGTACGCAGTATTTT.

The CDR3 region has the DNA TGTGCCATCAGTGTCGGGATCTCCTACGAGCAGTACTTC. The encoded protein is CAISVGISYEQYF. The V call is TRBV10-3, the J call TRBJ2-7, with TRBD2 as a possible D gene (5 bases). The CDR3 covers 13 residues. Germline lookup yields CDR1 ENHRY and CDR2 SYGVKD. Trimming cost V 4 bases and J 0 bases, with 7 bases left between them.

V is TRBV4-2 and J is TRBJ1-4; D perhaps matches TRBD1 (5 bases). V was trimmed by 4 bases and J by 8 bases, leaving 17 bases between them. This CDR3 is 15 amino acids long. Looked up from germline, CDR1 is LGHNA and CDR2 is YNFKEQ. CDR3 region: CASSPGGIGSEKLFF. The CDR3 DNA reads TGTGCCAGCAGCCCGGGGGGGATAGGCAGCGAAAAACTGTTTTTT.

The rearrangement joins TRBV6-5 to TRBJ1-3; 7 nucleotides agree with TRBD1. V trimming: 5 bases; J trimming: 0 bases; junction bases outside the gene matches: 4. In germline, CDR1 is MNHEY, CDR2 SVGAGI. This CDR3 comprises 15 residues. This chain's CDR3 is CASSRTGLSGNTIYF. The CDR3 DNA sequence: TGTGCCAGCAGTCGGACAGGACTCTCTGGAAACACCATATATTTT.

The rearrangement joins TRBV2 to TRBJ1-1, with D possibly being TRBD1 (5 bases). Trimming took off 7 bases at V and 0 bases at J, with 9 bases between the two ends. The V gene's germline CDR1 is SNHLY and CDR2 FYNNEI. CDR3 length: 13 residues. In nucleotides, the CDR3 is TGTGCCAGCACCCAGGGCATGAACACTGAAGCTTTCTTT. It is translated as CASTQGMNTEAFF.

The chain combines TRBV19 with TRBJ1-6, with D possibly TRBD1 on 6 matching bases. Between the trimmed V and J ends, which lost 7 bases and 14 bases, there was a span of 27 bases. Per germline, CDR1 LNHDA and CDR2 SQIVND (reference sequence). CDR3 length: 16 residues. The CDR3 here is CASMRTTGTLQSSLHF. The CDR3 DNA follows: TGTGCCAGTATGCGTACTACCGGGACACTTCAGTCGTCCCTCCACTTT.

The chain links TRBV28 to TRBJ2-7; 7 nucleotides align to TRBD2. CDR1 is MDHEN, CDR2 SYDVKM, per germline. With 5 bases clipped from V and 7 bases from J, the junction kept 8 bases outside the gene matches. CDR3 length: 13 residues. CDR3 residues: CASSLPGRGEQYF. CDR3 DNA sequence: TGTGCCAGCAGTCTCCCCGGGCGGGGGGAGCAGTACTTC.

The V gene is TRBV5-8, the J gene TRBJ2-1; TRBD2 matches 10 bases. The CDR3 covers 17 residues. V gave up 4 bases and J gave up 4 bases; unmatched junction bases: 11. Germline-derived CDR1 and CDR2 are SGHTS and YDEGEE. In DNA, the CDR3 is TGTGCCAGCAGCCCAGGGGGCACTAGCGGGGTATACAATGAGCAGTTCTTC. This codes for CASSPGGTSGVYNEQFF.

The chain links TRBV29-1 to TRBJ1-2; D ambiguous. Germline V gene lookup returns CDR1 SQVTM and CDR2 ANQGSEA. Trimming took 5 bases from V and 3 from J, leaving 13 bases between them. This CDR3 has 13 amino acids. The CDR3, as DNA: TGCAGCGTTAGGCCCCGACTAGACTATGGCTACACCTTC. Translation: CSVRPRLDYGYTF.

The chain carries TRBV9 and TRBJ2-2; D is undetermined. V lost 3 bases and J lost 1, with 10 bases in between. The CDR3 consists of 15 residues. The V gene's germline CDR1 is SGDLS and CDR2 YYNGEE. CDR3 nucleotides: TGTGCCAGCAGCGGCAGAGGTCGGAACACCGGGGAGCTGTTTTTT. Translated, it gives CASSGRGRNTGELFF.

The CDR3 is CASGLAPFPVNTEAFF. Here the CDR3 DNA reads TGTGCTAGTGGTTTGGCCCCGTTTCCGGTGAACACTGAAGCTTTCTTT. The rearrangement links TRBV12-5 to TRBJ1-1; D is ambiguous. The CDR3 is 16 residues long. Deletions cut 1 base from V and 0 bases from J, with 12 bases between. The V gene's germline CDR1 is LGHNT and CDR2 FRNRAP.

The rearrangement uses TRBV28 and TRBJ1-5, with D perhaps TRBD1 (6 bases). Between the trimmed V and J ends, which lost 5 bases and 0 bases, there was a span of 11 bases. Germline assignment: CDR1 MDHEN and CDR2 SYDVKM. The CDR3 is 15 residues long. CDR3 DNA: TGTGCCAGCAGTGCTAGGGGGTATAGCAATCAGCCCCAGCATTTT. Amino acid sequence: CASSARGYSNQPQHF.

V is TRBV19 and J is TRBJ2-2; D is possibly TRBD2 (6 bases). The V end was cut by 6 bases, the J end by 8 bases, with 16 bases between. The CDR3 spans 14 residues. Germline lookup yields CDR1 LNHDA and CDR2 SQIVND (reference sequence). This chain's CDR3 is CASSPRGGTGELFF. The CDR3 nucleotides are TGTGCCAGTAGCCCTCGTGGAGGGACGGGGGAGCTGTTTTTT.

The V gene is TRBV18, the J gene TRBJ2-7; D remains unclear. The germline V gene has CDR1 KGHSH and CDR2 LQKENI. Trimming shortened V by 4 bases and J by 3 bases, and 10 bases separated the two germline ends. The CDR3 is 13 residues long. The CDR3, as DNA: TGTGCCAGCTCACGCTCAACAGACTACGAGCAGTACTTC. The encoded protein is CASSRSTDYEQYF.

In DNA, the CDR3 is TGTGCCAGCAGTTACCGACCCGGGGGTAGCCCCTACGAGCAGTACTTC. This gives the protein CASSYRPGGSPYEQYF. This rearrangement joins TRBV6-5 to TRBJ2-7; D is perhaps TRBD2 (6 bases). CDR3 length equals 16 residues. Per the germline V gene, CDR1 is MNHEY and CDR2 is SVGAGI. V was pared by 2 bases and J by 2 bases, with 16 bases between.